Here is one T cell receptor (beta chain) with its context. It has no known antigen specificity. Qualities for individual bases were not recorded, and no much larger clone is one base off. The entire isolated RNA was reverse transcribed using the High Capacity cDNA Reverse Transcription Kit, and thus expressed TCRB transcripts were sequenced. Deep immunoSEQ sequencing was performed on naive, central memory and regulatory T cell samples, with an average of roughly 3.6 million total reads per sample. Sorted cells were lysed in RLT buffer, and RNA was extracted using DNase-treated RNeasy Micro or Mini kits according to cell number. Each cell subset was processed on its own to prevent cross-contamination, while patient and healthy donor samples were processed together. TCRB sequences were amplified from cDNA with the immunoSEQ multiplex PCR, producing 87-bp fragments spanning the CDR3 region. Amplicons were sequenced on the Illumina HiSeq platform. The study's processing was this. Synthetic template baselines were used to correct PCR bias computationally, reads within Hamming distance 2 were collapsed together, and singletons that could not be merged were discarded. Reads were aligned to IMGT to assign V, D and J genes, CDR3 length, and insertions or deletions at six rearrangement sites. Within each subset, clonotype counts were normalized to the number of sorted cells before true diversity and Gini coefficients were calculated with the tcR R package. Repertoire sharing was quantified using the overlap coefficient calculated on TCRB nucleotide sequences. Out-of-frame TCRB sequences from naive cells were analyzed to stand in for the pre-selection repertoire. TCRdb holds this immuneACCESS table with in-frame rearrangements only. Some clones are missing; in checked studies, unresolved V genes explain under half, and the rest has no known cause. Clone size and V and J calls were adopted from that table, with D and trimming inferred from the DNA. The sample yields about 900,000 clones; roughly a sixth were counted once. The biggest ten clones account for 0.02% to 0.025% of the sample.

CDR1 is given as SEHNR and CDR2 as FQNEAQ, both from the germline V gene (reference sequence). The CDR3 runs 16 residues from the cysteine to the phenylalanine. Kept here is only the CDR3 DNA, which spans 48 bases and is read in frame from base 1. The junction shows trimming of 5 bases on V and 8 bases on J, and the gene matches do not reach 13 bases of it. A single peripheral blood draw of approximately 120 mL on average was collected from each donor into heparinised tubes. Using a panel that included CD45RO, CCR7, CD25, CD127, CD95 and CD27, naive, central memory, regulatory and stem cell-like memory CD4+ T cells were sorted on a BD FACSAria II. Purity was above 98% for every sorted population. Right away, PBMCs were isolated by Lymphoprep density gradient centrifugation and were stained directly, with no culture step. To minimize batch effects, samples were stained and sorted in pairs, one healthy donor with one patient per experiment.

These data are taken from a study of beta chain features in type 1 diabetes (dated by TCRdb to the late 2010s). About the study as a whole: Mean age, gender distribution, total cell number and subset yield were not different between patients and healthy donors. A total of about 100 million sorted cells were examined across all samples, and RNA yield correlated strongly with the number of cells per subset. In the study, TCRB repertoires of sorted circulating CD4+ T cell subsets from recently diagnosed type 1 diabetes patients were compared with those of matched healthy donors. Whereas all 28 donors provided naive and central memory subsets, regulatory and stem cell-like memory subsets were isolated from just 8 patients and about 8 healthy donors.

The full study reports these points: Type 1 diabetes patients showed a moderate but significant shortening of TCRB CDR3 length in all four CD4+ subsets. HLA sub-analyses involved small numbers of individuals, so any influence of HLA type on TCRB rearrangement remained unresolved. At VDJ recombination sites, type 1 diabetes patients had fewer insertions and more deleted nucleotides, which implies abnormalities in thymic rearrangement. Sequencing cDNA rather than genomic DNA could over-represent highly expressing activated cells, although activation and CD3 levels did not differ between groups. PCR may preferentially amplify shorter templates, but because patient and control samples were amplified and corrected together, any resulting skew would affect both groups equally. The naive, central memory and regulatory TCRB repertoires appeared to resemble one another more closely among patients than among healthy donors.

What was sequenced was naive CD4+ T cells from blood. The label giving this sample's cell subset or site can be read as: true naive CD4+ T cells. The TCR comes from a woman aged 18-29 years in good health. The chain employs TRBV7-9 and TRBJ2-1, with 9 junctional bases fitting TRBD2. CDR3 protein: CASSQLASGMVDEQFF. In nucleotides, the sequence is TGTGCCAGCAGCCAGCTGGCTAGCGGGATGGTCGATGAGCAGTTCTTC.